This TCR beta chain comes out of a study of blood T cell repertoires in COVID-19. This table comes from immunoSEQ multiplex PCR, and its TCRdb copy is limited to in-frame clones, with some not included. Of approximately 26,000 clones in the sample, roughly 89% were seen once. V gave up 2 bases and J gave up 2 bases; unmatched junction bases: 2. The CDR3 spans 17 residues. CDR1 is SGHDN, CDR2 FVKESK, per germline. Specimen: peripheral blood. The chain uses TRBV14 and TRBJ2-2, with 13 bases aligning to TRBD2. This TCR was recovered from a woman aged 60-75 years with active COVID-19. The CDR3, as DNA: TGTGCCAGCAGCCAACTGGGACTAGCGGGAAACACCGGGGAGCTGTTTTTT. Translating it yields CASSQLGLAGNTGELFF.